Below, 19 T cell receptor beta chains from the same sample are listed, as sequenced in a study of human T cells and chemical hapten exposure. TCRdb reanalysed the RACE reads using MiXCR and keeps one entry per CDR3 protein. The table has around 130,000 distinct CDR3 sequences, around 8.2% seen once. As to time point: healthy volunteer bleed at 2 weeks. Whole blood, unfractionated, served as the material for total RNA extraction. Sequenced sample: whole blood. These receptors came from a male donor in good health. Some clones in this sample may be carry-over from other donors' samples.

V is TRBV7-9 and J is TRBJ2-7; 7 positions match TRBD1. V trimming: 5 bases; J trimming: 4 bases; junction bases outside the gene matches: 14. The CDR3 is made up of 16 amino acids. Germline lookup yields CDR1 SEHNR and CDR2 FQNEAQ (reference sequence). CDR3 bases: TGTGCCAGCAGCCGCGCTGCATCAGGGGGTGGTTACGAGCAGTACTTC. Its translation: CASSRAASGGGYEQYF.

This clonotype has just a few counts. The chain carries TRBV20-1 and TRBJ2-7; 9 nucleotides line up with TRBD2. The CDR3 is 16 amino acids. J was trimmed by 0 bases and V by 3 bases; bases with no gene match: 9. From germline, CDR1 is DFQATT and CDR2 SNEGSKA (reference sequence). Here the CDR3 reads CSARGGLAHASYEQYF. The CDR3 DNA is TGCAGTGCTAGGGGGGGACTAGCTCACGCCTCCTACGAGCAGTACTTC.

A few counts support this clonotype. This sequence joins TRBV6-5 and TRBJ2-5; TRBD1 aligns across 12 bases. The germline V gene has CDR1 MNHEY and CDR2 SVGAGI. The CDR3 totals 19 residues. The V and J ends lost 6 bases and 4 bases, in that order; junction bases with no gene match: 18. The CDR3 DNA sequence: TGTGCCAGCAGGGCTCCTATTGGGGACAGGGGGCTAGGATCAGAGACCCAGTACTTC. Its translation: CASRAPIGDRGLGSETQYF.

The chain employs TRBV5-1 and TRBJ2-7; possibly TRBD1 or TRBD2 for D (5 bases each). Trimming took 4 bases from V and 2 from J, leaving 19 bases between them. This CDR3 spans 16 amino acids. Germline lookup yields CDR1 SGHRS and CDR2 YFSETQ. The DNA for the CDR3 is TGCGCCAGCAGCCTAACTCCCCGGGGCCTAACCTACGAGCAGTACTTC. Translated: CASSLTPRGLTYEQYF.

The CDR3 region is CASSLGSGTSGSYEQFF. CDR3 nucleotide sequence: TGTGCCAGCAGCTTAGGTTCCGGGACTAGCGGGAGTTATGAGCAGTTCTTC. The gene calls are TRBV7-6 and TRBJ2-1; 14 bases align to TRBD2. This CDR3 contains 17 residues. Trimming took 1 base from V and 8 from J; bases not matched to a gene: 7. The V gene's germline CDR1 is SGHVS and CDR2 FNYEAQ.

The V gene is TRBV7-2, the J gene TRBJ2-1, with 15 nucleotides matching TRBD2. CDR1 SGHTA and CDR2 FQGNSA come from the germline V gene. V lost 5 bases and J lost 5; bases outside the gene matches: 7. This CDR3 is 17 amino acids long. CDR3 sequence: CASSPTGLAGGNNEQFF. In DNA, the CDR3 is TGTGCCAGCAGCCCAACGGGACTAGCGGGAGGAAACAATGAGCAGTTCTTC.

V and J are TRBV6-6 and TRBJ2-7, with 8 bases identical to TRBD1. The junction had 3 bases not matched to a gene; V was cut back by 2 bases and J by 3 bases. Germline lookup yields CDR1 MNHNY and CDR2 SVGAGI (reference sequence). This CDR3 region has 14 residues. The CDR3 DNA reads as TGTGCCAGCAGTTACGGCAGGGGGCACTACGAGCAGTACTTC. It specifies CASSYGRGHYEQYF.

CDR3 DNA: TGTGCCAGCAGCCTCCGGGACAAGGCCTACGAGCAGTACTTC. Its protein is CASSLRDKAYEQYF. The J gene is TRBJ2-7, the V gene TRBV7-9, with D maybe TRBD1 (6 bases). The CDR3 loop spans 14 amino acids. Germline V gives CDR1 SEHNR, CDR2 FQNEAQ (reference sequence). V dropped 5 bases and J dropped 2 bases, with 13 bases sitting between them.

This clonotype was observed a few times. The gene calls are TRBV5-1 and TRBJ2-3; tentative D call: TRBD2 (6 bases). CDR3 length equals 15 residues. Germline V lookup: CDR1 SGHRS, CDR2 YFSETQ. Trimming stripped 1 base from V and 5 bases from J, with 14 bases between. CDR3 residues: CASSLLPGVEDTQYF. For the CDR3, the DNA is TGCGCCAGCAGCTTGTTGCCGGGAGTGGAAGATACGCAGTATTTT.

This clonotype showed up many times. The rearrangement uses TRBV27 and TRBJ1-1; tentative D call: TRBD1 (6 bases). The V gene's germline CDR1 is MNHEY and CDR2 SMNVEV (reference sequence). The CDR3 totals 12 residues. V was clipped by 6 bases and J by 7 bases, with 12 bases between them. CDR3 bases: TGTGCCAGCAGCCACTTGGACAGTGAAGCTTTCTTT. Translated: CASSHLDSEAFF.

This clonotype showed up many times. V gene TRBV29-1 combines with J gene TRBJ2-5; no clear D. The CDR3 length is 9 residues. V lost 0 bases and J lost 7, with 0 bases in between. The germline gives CDR1 SQVTM, CDR2 ANQGSEA. The CDR3 protein is CSVEETQYF. CDR3 nucleotide sequence: TGCAGCGTTGAAGAGACCCAGTACTTC.

The chain carries TRBV12-3 or TRBV12-4 and TRBJ1-5; D is ambiguous. This CDR3 region has 13 residues. The germline V and J ends were trimmed by 3 bases and 7 bases, with 10 bases remaining between them. CDR3 loop: CASSFIADQPQHF. DNA for the CDR3: TGTGCCAGCAGTTTTATAGCGGACCAGCCCCAGCATTTT.

The chain has TRBV6-2 or TRBV6-3 and TRBJ1-1, with D perhaps matching TRBD1 (6 bases). Per germline, CDR1 MNHEY and CDR2 SVGEGT. V was trimmed by 3 bases and J by 5 bases, leaving 10 bases between them. CDR3 length: 13 amino acids. The CDR3 protein is CASSYTGRTEAFF. The CDR3 DNA follows: TGTGCCAGCAGTTATACAGGGAGGACTGAAGCTTTCTTT.

This clonotype occurred a few times. The rearrangement uses TRBV5-4 and TRBJ2-1, with 10 bases identical to TRBD1. The CDR3 runs 17 residues. Germline assignment: CDR1 SGHNT and CDR2 YYREEE (reference sequence). With V trimmed by 2 bases and J by 3 bases, 8 bases remained unmatched. CDR3 DNA sequence: TGTGCCAGCAGCTTAACCGGGACAGGGGTCAGCTACAATGAGCAGTTCTTC. It encodes CASSLTGTGVSYNEQFF. The full variable domain, rest sourced from reference TRBV5-4 and TRBJ2-1, is ETGVTQSPTHLIKTRGQQVTLRCSSQSGHNTVSWYQQALGQGPQFIFQYYREEENGRGNFPPRFSGLQFPNYSSELNVNALELDDSALYLCASSLTGTGVSYNEQFFGPGTRLTVL.

This clonotype turned up a few times. The V and J genes are TRBV9 and TRBJ2-2; 7 bases are a match to TRBD1. Unmatched junction bases numbered 7, after V lost 4 bases and J lost 1 base. The germline V gene has CDR1 SGDLS and CDR2 YYNGEE. This CDR3 has 16 residues. CDR3 residues: CASSTRTGLNTGELFF. In DNA form, the CDR3 reads TGTGCCAGCAGCACTCGGACAGGCCTGAACACCGGGGAGCTGTTTTTT.

As for this clonotype: A read error may explain this, as a much larger clone is one base away. The chain joins TRBV6-2 or TRBV6-3 to TRBJ2-1; the D is unclear. Germline V gene lookup returns CDR1 MNHEY and CDR2 SVGEGT. This CDR3 is 15 amino acids long. The CDR3 DNA sequence: TGTGCCAGCAGTTACCGCAGTGTTTCCTACAATGAGCAGCTCTTC. Translating it yields CASSYRSVSYNEQLF.

The V call is TRBV29-1, the J call TRBJ2-5; a possible D gene is TRBD2 (6 bases). The CDR3 contains 13 residues. CDR1 SQVTM and CDR2 ANQGSEA come from the germline V gene. V lost 6 bases to trimming and J lost 5 bases, with 16 bases between them. The CDR3 DNA is TGCAGCGTCGAACGACTAGTGCATGAGACCCAGTACTTC. It codes for CSVERLVHETQYF.

This clonotype was recorded a few times. The chain recombines TRBV20-1 with TRBJ2-3; D might be TRBD1 or TRBD2, each matching 5 bases. With 5 bases removed from V and 0 bases from J, the gap between germline ends came to 18 bases. Germline V CDR1 and CDR2: DFQATT, SNEGSKA (reference sequence). The CDR3 totals 16 residues. DNA of the CDR3: TGCAGTGCTGGGGGACGACGGGGCATAAGCACAGATACGCAGTATTTT. This gives the protein CSAGGRRGISTDTQYF.

This clonotype was detected only once. Without the conserved terminal phenylalanine or tryptophan, this CDR3 likely stems from a read error. The chain has TRBV20-1 and TRBJ2-7; the match to TRBD2 covers 10 bases. J gave up 0 bases and V 0 bases, and 14 bases lay outside the gene matches. This CDR3 has 19 amino acids. Per the germline V gene, CDR1 is DFQATT and CDR2 is SNEGSKA (reference sequence). The CDR3 DNA sequence: TGCAGTGCTAGAGACGGGGCTAGCGGGGGAGCCGACCCCTCCTACGAGCAGTACTCC. This codes for CSARDGASGGADPSYEQYS.